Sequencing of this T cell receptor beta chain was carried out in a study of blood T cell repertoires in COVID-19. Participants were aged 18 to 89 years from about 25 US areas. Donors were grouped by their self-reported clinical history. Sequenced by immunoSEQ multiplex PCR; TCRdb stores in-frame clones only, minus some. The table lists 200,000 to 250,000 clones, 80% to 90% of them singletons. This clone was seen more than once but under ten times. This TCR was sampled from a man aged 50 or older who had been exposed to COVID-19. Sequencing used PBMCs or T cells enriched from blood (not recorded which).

CDR3 sequence reads: CASSVAGTGELFF. Here the CDR3 DNA reads TGTGCCAGCAGCGTAGCGGGCACCGGGGAGCTGTTTTTT. The V call is TRBV9, the J call TRBJ2-2; D not certain. The V and J ends lost 0 bases and 4 bases respectively, with 4 bases between them. The length of the CDR3 is 13 residues. The germline V gene has CDR1 SGDLS and CDR2 YYNGEE.